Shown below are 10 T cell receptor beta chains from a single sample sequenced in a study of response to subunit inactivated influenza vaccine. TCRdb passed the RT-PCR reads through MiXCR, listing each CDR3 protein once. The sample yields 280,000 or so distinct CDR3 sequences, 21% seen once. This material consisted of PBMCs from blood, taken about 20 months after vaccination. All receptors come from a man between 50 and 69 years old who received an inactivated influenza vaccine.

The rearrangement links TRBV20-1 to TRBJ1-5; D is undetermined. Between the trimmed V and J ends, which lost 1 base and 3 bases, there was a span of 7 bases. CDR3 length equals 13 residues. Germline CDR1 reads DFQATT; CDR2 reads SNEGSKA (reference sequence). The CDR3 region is CSARGEFNQPQHF. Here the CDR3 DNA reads TGCAGTGCTAGAGGAGAGTTCAATCAGCCCCAGCATTTT.

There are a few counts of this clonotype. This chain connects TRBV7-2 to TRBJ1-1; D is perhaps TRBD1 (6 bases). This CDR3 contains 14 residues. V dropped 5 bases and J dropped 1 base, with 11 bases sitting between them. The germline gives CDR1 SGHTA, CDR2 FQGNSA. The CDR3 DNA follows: TGTGCCAGCAGCCAATCCAGGGGGAACACTGAAGCTTTCTTT. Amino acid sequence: CASSQSRGNTEAFF.

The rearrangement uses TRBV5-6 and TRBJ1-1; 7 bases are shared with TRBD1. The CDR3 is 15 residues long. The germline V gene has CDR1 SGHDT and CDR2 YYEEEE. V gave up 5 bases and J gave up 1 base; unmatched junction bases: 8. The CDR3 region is CASRPTGTANTEAFF. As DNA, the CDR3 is TGTGCCAGCAGGCCAACCGGGACAGCGAACACTGAAGCTTTCTTT.

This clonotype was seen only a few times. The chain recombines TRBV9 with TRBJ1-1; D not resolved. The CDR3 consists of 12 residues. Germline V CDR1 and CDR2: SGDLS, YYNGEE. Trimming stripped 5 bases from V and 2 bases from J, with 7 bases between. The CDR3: CASSNTNTEAFF. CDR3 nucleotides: TGTGCCAGCAGTAACACCAACACTGAAGCTTTCTTT. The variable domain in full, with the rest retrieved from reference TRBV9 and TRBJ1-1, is DSGVTQTPKHLITATGQRVTLRCSPRSGDLSVYWYQQSLDQGLQFLIQYYNGEERAKGNILERFSAQQFPDLHSELNLSSLELGDSALYFCASSNTNTEAFFGQGTRLTVV.

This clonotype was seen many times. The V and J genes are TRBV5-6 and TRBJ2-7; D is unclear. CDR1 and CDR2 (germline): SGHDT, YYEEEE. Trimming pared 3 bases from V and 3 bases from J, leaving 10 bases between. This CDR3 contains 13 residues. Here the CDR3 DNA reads TGTGCCAGCAGCTCGACACGGATCTACGAGCAGTACTTC. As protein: CASSSTRIYEQYF.

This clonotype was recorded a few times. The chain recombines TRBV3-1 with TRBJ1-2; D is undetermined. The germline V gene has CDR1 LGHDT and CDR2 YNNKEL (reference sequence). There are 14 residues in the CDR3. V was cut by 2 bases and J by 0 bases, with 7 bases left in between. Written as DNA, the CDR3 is TGTGCCAGCAGCCAATGGGATTCTAACTATGGCTACACCTTC. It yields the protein CASSQWDSNYGYTF.

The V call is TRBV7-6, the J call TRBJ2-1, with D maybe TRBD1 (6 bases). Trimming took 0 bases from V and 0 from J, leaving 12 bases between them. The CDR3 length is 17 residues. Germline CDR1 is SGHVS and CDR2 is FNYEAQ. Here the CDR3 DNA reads TGTGCCAGCAGCTTAGCGACCGGACAGCTCTCCTACAATGAGCAGTTCTTC. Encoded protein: CASSLATGQLSYNEQFF.

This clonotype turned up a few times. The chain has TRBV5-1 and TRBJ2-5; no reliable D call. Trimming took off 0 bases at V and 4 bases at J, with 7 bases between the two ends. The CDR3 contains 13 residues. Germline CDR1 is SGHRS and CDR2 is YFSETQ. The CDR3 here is CASSLAYGETQYF. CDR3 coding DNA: TGCGCCAGCAGCTTGGCCTACGGAGAGACCCAGTACTTC.

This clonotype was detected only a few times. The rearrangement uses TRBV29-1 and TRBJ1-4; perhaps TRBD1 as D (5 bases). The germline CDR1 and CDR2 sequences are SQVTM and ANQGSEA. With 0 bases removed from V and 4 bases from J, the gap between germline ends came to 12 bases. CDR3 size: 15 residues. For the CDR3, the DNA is TGCAGCGTTGAAGAAAGGGGACGGTTTAATGAAAAACTGTTTTTT. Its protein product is CSVEERGRFNEKLFF.

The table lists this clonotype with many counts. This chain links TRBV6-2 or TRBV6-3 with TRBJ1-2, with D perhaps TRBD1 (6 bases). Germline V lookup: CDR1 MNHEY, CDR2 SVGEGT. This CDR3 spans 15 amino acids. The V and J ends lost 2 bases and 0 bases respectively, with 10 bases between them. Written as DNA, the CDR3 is TGTGCCAGCAGTTACGCCGACAGGACTAACTATGGCTACACCTTC. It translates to CASSYADRTNYGYTF.